This T cell receptor beta chain was sequenced for a study of T cell repertoires in cytomegalovirus infection. Study at large: Indications of both CMV infection and matching HLA type were provided by public TCR beta signatures. Study-wide results and caveats: Within the response measured ex vivo, HLA-C-restricted CMV-specific TCR beta clonotypes were dominant.

V dropped 4 bases and J dropped 3 bases, with 10 bases sitting between them. The CDR3 extends over 14 amino acids. Germline CDR1 is SGHVS and CDR2 is FQNEAQ. In TCRdb, the reads were re-called with MiXCR into one record per CDR3 protein. The data hold about 150,000 distinct CDR3 sequences, with approximately 17% observed a single time. The table lists this clonotype with a few counts. Its specificity is not known. This receptor was obtained from a human donor in good health (CMV status not recorded). Some clones in this sample may be carry-over from other donors' samples. Input material: CD8+ T cells from PBMCs. V is TRBV7-8 and J is TRBJ2-1, with a tentative D call TRBD1 (6 bases). The DNA of the CDR3 is TGTGCCAGCAGCTCCCGGACAGACTACAATGAGCAGTTCTTC. It translates to CASSSRTDYNEQFF.